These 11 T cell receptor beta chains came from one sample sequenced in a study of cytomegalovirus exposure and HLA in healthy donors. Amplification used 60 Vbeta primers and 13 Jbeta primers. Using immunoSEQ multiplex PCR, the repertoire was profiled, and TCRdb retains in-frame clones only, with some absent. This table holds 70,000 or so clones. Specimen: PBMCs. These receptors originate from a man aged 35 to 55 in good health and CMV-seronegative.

The CDR3 region has the DNA TGTGCCAGCAGCCCCCTACGCACGGGACTTATCTACGAGCAGTACTTC. Translation: CASSPLRTGLIYEQYF. This rearrangement joins TRBV7-2 to TRBJ2-7; the D gene is possibly TRBD2 (6 bases). The CDR3 runs to 16 residues. Germline values: CDR1 SGHTA, CDR2 FQGNSA. V gave up 5 bases and J gave up 3 bases, with 20 bases separating them.

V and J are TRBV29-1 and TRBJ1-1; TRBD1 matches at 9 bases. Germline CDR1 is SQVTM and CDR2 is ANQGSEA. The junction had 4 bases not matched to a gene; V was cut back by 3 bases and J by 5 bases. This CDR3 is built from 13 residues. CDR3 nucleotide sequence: TGCAGCGTTGAGGGGACAGGGTTTACTGAAGCTTTCTTT. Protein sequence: CSVEGTGFTEAFF.

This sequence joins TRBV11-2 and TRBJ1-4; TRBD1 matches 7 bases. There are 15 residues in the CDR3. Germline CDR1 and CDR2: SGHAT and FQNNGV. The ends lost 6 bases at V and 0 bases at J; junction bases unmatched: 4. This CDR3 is CASSLTGSTNEKLFF. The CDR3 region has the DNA TGTGCCAGCAGTCTGACAGGGTCAACTAATGAAAAACTGTTTTTT.

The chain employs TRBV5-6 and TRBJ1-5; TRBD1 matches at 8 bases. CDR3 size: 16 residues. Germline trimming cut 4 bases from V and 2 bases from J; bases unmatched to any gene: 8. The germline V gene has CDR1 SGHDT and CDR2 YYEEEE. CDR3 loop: CASSRTGMWGNQPQHF. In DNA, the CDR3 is TGTGCCAGCAGCAGGACAGGGATGTGGGGCAATCAGCCCCAGCATTTT.

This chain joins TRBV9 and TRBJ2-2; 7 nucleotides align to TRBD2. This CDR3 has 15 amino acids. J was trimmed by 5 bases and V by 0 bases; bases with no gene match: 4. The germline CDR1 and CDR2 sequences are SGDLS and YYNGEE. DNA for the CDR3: TGTGCCAGCAGCGTAGACCCGGGAGGTACCGGGGAGCTGTTTTTT. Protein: CASSVDPGGTGELFF.

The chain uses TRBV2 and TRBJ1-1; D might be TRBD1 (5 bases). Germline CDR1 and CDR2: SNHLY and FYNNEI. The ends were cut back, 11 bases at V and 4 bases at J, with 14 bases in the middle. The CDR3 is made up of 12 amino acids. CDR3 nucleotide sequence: TGTGCCCGTGGGGGGTCGGGCACTGAAGCTTTCTTT. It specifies CARGGSGTEAFF.

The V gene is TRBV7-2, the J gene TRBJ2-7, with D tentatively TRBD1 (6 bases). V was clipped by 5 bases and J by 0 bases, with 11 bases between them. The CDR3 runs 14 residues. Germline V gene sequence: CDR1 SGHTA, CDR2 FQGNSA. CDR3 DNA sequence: TGTGCCAGCAGCCCCAGACAGGTCTCCTACGAGCAGTACTTC. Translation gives CASSPRQVSYEQYF.

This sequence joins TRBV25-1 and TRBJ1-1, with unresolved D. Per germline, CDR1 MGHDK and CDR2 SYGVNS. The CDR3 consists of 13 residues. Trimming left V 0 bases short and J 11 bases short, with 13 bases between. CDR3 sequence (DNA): TGTGCCAGCAGTGAATATGAGGAGGGTAACGCTTTCTTT. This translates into CASSEYEEGNAFF.

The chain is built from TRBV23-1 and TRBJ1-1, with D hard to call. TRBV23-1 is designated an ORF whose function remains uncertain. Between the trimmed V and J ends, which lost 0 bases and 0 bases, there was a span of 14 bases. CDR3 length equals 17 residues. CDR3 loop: CASSQSRLENMNTEAFF. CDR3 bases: TGCGCCAGCAGTCAATCGAGATTGGAGAATATGAACACTGAAGCTTTCTTT.

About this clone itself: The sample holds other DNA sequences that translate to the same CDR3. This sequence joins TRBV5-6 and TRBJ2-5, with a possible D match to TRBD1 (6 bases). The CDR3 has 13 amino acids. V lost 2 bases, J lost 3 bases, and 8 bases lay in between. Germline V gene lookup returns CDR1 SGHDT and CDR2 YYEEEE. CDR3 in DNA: TGTGCCAGCAGCTTCAACAGGGAAGAGACCCAGTACTTC. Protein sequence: CASSFNREETQYF.

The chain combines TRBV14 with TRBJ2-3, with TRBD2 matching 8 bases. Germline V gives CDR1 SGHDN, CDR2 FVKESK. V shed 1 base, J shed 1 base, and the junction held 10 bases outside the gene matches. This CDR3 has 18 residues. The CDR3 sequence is CASSQARSGSSRTDTQYF. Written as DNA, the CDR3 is TGTGCCAGCAGCCAAGCACGGAGCGGGAGTAGTCGCACAGATACGCAGTATTTT. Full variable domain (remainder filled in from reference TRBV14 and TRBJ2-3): EAGVTQFPSHSVIEKGQTVTLRCDPISGHDNLYWYRRVMGKEIKFLLHFVKESKQDESGMPNNRFLAERTGGTYSTLKVQPAELEDSGVYFCASSQARSGSSRTDTQYFGPGTRLTVL.